This T cell receptor beta chain was sequenced in a study of T cell responses to AZD1222 COVID-19 vaccine. General study findings and limits: Spike was spanned by vaccine-associated CD4 TCRs, which were dominant at 160-218 and 743-854. Females outnumbered males among donors, who were mostly white British; clonal diversity was possibly underestimated. As reported, nearly half of all spike-specific TCRs target variant regions that are unmutated.

Second-dose timings of about 4 or about 12 weeks were pooled. Trimming removed 0 bases at V and 3 bases at J, with 5 bases between. Germline values: CDR1 MNHEY, CDR2 SVGAGI. This CDR3 is 13 amino acids long. A note on this clone: The antigen is unknown.

Produced via immunoSEQ multiplex PCR; TCRdb's table is partial and in-frame only. Here the sample spans roughly 87,000 clones, 75% to 90% being singletons. The chain is built from TRBV6-5 and TRBJ1-2; the D is unclear. The material was peripheral blood, obtained 28 days after the second AZD1222 dose. This TCR was recovered from an adult who received the AZD1222 COVID-19 vaccine. The DNA for the CDR3 is TGTGCCAGCAGTTACTCGGCGGACTATGGCTACACCTTC. This encodes CASSYSADYGYTF.